A selection of T cell receptor beta chains follows, all from one sample in a study of T cell repertoires in ileal Crohn's disease. Data came from immunoSEQ multiplex PCR; TCRdb stores just in-frame clones and leaves some out. The table has roughly 5,000 clones, roughly four fifths seen once. The sample comprised ileal tissue. These receptors came from an adult with Crohn's disease. CDR3s include the opening cysteine and the closing phenylalanine or tryptophan. Each record gives: V gene, J gene, D gene, clone size, CDR3 DNA, CDR3 protein. A D gene is named only where the DNA matches it firmly. Clone size is not always given. Where it is, it says once, few, many or a class for expanded clones.

v_gene: TRBV30
j_gene: TRBJ2-1
d_gene: NA
abundance: NA
CDR3nt: TGTGCCAAACCCCCCCGGGGCTCCTACAATGAGCAGTTCTTC
CDR3aa: CAKPPRGSYNEQFF

v_gene: TRBV4-1
j_gene: TRBJ1-6
d_gene: NA
abundance: NA
CDR3nt: TGCGCCAGCAGCCAAGATAGGTTAACAGGGATCGCTTCACCCCTCCACTTT
CDR3aa: CASSQDRLTGIASPLHF

v_gene: TRBV6-5
j_gene: TRBJ1-2
d_gene: TRBD1
abundance: NA
CDR3nt: TGTGCCAGCAGTACCCCAGGGGGCGACTATGGCTACACCTTC
CDR3aa: CASSTPGGDYGYTF

v_gene: TRBV29-1
j_gene: TRBJ1-2
d_gene: NA
abundance: NA
CDR3nt: TGCAGCGTTGAAACCAGGGGCCCGGACTATGGCTACACCTTC
CDR3aa: CSVETRGPDYGYTF

v_gene: TRBV2
j_gene: TRBJ2-5
d_gene: TRBD2
abundance: NA
CDR3nt: TGTGCCAGCAGTGGGACTAGCGGGGGGGCGCGAGAGACCCAGTACTTC
CDR3aa: CASSGTSGGARETQYF

v_gene: TRBV18
j_gene: TRBJ2-7
d_gene: TRBD1
abundance: NA
CDR3nt: TGTGCCAGCTCACGCGGACAGGGGGTAACCTACGAGCAGTACTTC
CDR3aa: CASSRGQGVTYEQYF

v_gene: TRBV5-4
j_gene: TRBJ2-7
d_gene: TRBD1
abundance: few
CDR3nt: TGTGCCAGCAGCCTCGACAGGGGTCCCTACGAGCAGTACTTC
CDR3aa: CASSLDRGPYEQYF

v_gene: TRBV10-3
j_gene: TRBJ2-1
d_gene: NA
abundance: NA
CDR3nt: TGTGCCATCAGTGAGTCCTATGAGCAGTTCTTC
CDR3aa: CAISESYEQFF

v_gene: TRBV5-1
j_gene: TRBJ2-2
d_gene: TRBD2
abundance: NA
CDR3nt: TGCGCCAGCAGCTCCGGGGGGGGGTCGAACACCGGGGAGCTGTTTTTT
CDR3aa: CASSSGGGSNTGELFF

v_gene: TRBV28
j_gene: TRBJ1-5
d_gene: NA
abundance: NA
CDR3nt: TGTGCCAGCAGCTATCTCTCAGGGGTTCAGCCCCAGCATTTT
CDR3aa: CASSYLSGVQPQHF

v_gene: TRBV5-1
j_gene: TRBJ2-3
d_gene: NA
abundance: once
CDR3nt: TGCGCCAGCAGCTTGGGACTAGACCCAACAGATACGCAGTATTTT
CDR3aa: CASSLGLDPTDTQYF

v_gene: TRBV21-1
j_gene: TRBJ2-7
d_gene: NA
abundance: NA
CDR3nt: TGTGCCAGCAGCAAAGATGGGGACAGCTTTCTCTACGAGCAGTACTTC
CDR3aa: CASSKDGDSFLYEQYF

v_gene: TRBV30
j_gene: TRBJ2-1
d_gene: NA
abundance: NA
CDR3nt: TGTGCCTGGTCGGGGGACGGAGGTTACAATGAGCAGTTCTTC
CDR3aa: CAWSGDGGYNEQFF

v_gene: TRBV6-5
j_gene: TRBJ2-4
d_gene: NA
abundance: NA
CDR3nt: TGTGCCAGCAGTTACTCGAGTAAGGGGTCCAAAAACATTCAGTACTTC
CDR3aa: CASSYSSKGSKNIQYF

v_gene: TRBV5-5
j_gene: TRBJ1-6
d_gene: TRBD1
abundance: NA
CDR3nt: TGTGCCAGCAGCCCGGGGACAGGGAGTTCACCCCTCCACTTT
CDR3aa: CASSPGTGSSPLHF

v_gene: TRBV4-2
j_gene: TRBJ2-5
d_gene: NA
abundance: NA
CDR3nt: TGTGCCAGCAGCCAAAGCAGAATACCAGGGGACGGGGAGGGGACCCAGTACTTC
CDR3aa: CASSQSRIPGDGEGTQYF

v_gene: TRBV7-6
j_gene: TRBJ1-5
d_gene: TRBD1
abundance: NA
CDR3nt: TGTGCCAGCAGCTTAGGACAGGGCAGCAATCAGCCCCAGCATTTT
CDR3aa: CASSLGQGSNQPQHF

v_gene: TRBV5-1
j_gene: TRBJ1-6
d_gene: NA
abundance: NA
CDR3nt: TGCGCCAGCAGCTTAAATGAGGATTCACCCCTCCACTTT
CDR3aa: CASSLNEDSPLHF

v_gene: TRBV7-3
j_gene: TRBJ1-1
d_gene: NA
abundance: NA
CDR3nt: TGTGCCAGCAGCTTAAAGCCGGACACTGAAGCTTTCTTT
CDR3aa: CASSLKPDTEAFF

v_gene: TRBV6-1
j_gene: TRBJ1-5
d_gene: NA
abundance: once
CDR3nt: TGTGCCAGCAGAGATGACAGAGGACAGCCCCAGCATTTT
CDR3aa: CASRDDRGQPQHF

v_gene: TRBV6-6
j_gene: TRBJ1-2
d_gene: NA
abundance: NA
CDR3nt: TGTGCCAGCGGCCAGGGGTTCGAATATGGCTACACCTTC
CDR3aa: CASGQGFEYGYTF

v_gene: TRBV15
j_gene: TRBJ1-2
d_gene: NA
abundance: NA
CDR3nt: TGTGCCACCAGCAGAGAGAGTGGAGGACTAGGCTATGGCTACACCTTC
CDR3aa: CATSRESGGLGYGYTF

v_gene: TRBV25-1
j_gene: TRBJ2-1
d_gene: NA
abundance: NA
CDR3nt: TGTGCCAGCAGTGAAGGAGGGGTTTACAATGAGCAGTTCTTC
CDR3aa: CASSEGGVYNEQFF

v_gene: TRBV7-9
j_gene: TRBJ2-7
d_gene: TRBD2
abundance: NA
CDR3nt: TGTGCCAGCAGCCCGTCGAGCGGGGTAATGGGAGAGCAGTACTTC
CDR3aa: CASSPSSGVMGEQYF

v_gene: TRBV7-9
j_gene: TRBJ1-1
d_gene: NA
abundance: NA
CDR3nt: TGTGCCAGCAGCCAAGGGGGTGAAGCTTTCTTT
CDR3aa: CASSQGGEAFF

v_gene: TRBV7-2
j_gene: TRBJ2-7
d_gene: TRBD2
abundance: few
CDR3nt: TGTGCCAGCAGTGGCGGGGGGGCGGGGGACTACGAGCAGTACTTC
CDR3aa: CASSGGGAGDYEQYF

v_gene: TRBV7-9
j_gene: TRBJ2-1
d_gene: TRBD1
abundance: NA
CDR3nt: TGTGCCAGCAGCTTAGTGGGGACAGGGCCTACGAATGAGCAGTTCTTC
CDR3aa: CASSLVGTGPTNEQFF

v_gene: TRBV5-1
j_gene: TRBJ2-3
d_gene: TRBD2
abundance: once
CDR3nt: TGCGCCAGCAGCTTGCTAGCGGGGGGTCAGAGCACAGATACGCAGTATTTT
CDR3aa: CASSLLAGGQSTDTQYF